One sample yielded the 32 T cell receptor beta chains listed below, sequenced in a study of OX40 agonist ivuxolimab in advanced cancers. Clones were sequenced by immunoSEQ multiplex PCR, and TCRdb holds only the in-frame ones, with some missing. This repertoire shows over 55,000 clones, 70% to 90% found once; its top ten account for 8.2%. Material: CD4+ or CD8+ T cells sorted from blood, obtained in a trial of the OX40 agonist ivuxolimab. These receptors all stem from an adult with an advanced solid tumor such as melanoma, head and neck, liver or kidney cancer.

The chain uses TRBV7-2 and TRBJ1-2, with 7 bases aligning to TRBD1. Germline CDR1 and CDR2: SGHTA and FQGNSA. Germline trimming cut 3 bases from V and 2 bases from J; bases unmatched to any gene: 12. CDR3 length: 17 residues. CDR3 region: CASSLGQPSTQNYGYTF. The CDR3 nucleotides are TGTGCCAGCAGCTTGGGACAGCCAAGTACCCAAAACTATGGCTACACCTTC.

This chain uses TRBV7-2 with TRBJ2-1; D gene unclear. The germline gives CDR1 SGHTA, CDR2 FQGNSA. The CDR3 is made up of 14 amino acids. With 5 bases removed from V and 6 bases from J, the gap between germline ends came to 14 bases. The CDR3 spells CASSPSGMGNEQFF. The DNA of the CDR3 is TGTGCCAGCAGCCCATCGGGTATGGGCAATGAGCAGTTCTTC.

The chain has TRBV5-8 and TRBJ2-2; perhaps D is TRBD1 or TRBD2 (6 bases each). The CDR3 extends over 15 amino acids. The germline gives CDR1 SGHTS, CDR2 YDEGEE. V lost 4 bases and J 7 bases, leaving 17 bases between the germline ends. The DNA for the CDR3 is TGTGCCAGCAGCCCTGCTGGGGGGCGCGGCGGGGAGCTGTTTTTT. Translation gives CASSPAGGRGGELFF.

This rearrangement joins TRBV18 to TRBJ1-2; 9 bases fit TRBD1. CDR3 length: 15 residues. The germline CDR1 and CDR2 sequences are KGHSH and LQKENI. V shed 3 bases and J 4 bases; nucleotides not matched to a gene: 6. CDR3: CASSPGPGQGYGYTF. In DNA form, the CDR3 reads TGTGCCAGCTCACCGGGCCCGGGACAGGGCTATGGCTACACCTTC. Drawing the rest from reference TRBV18 and TRBJ1-2, the complete variable domain is NAGVMQNPRHLVRRRGQEARLRCSPMKGHSHVYWYRQLPEEGLKFMVYLQKENIIDESGMPKERFSAEFPKEGPSILRIQQVVRGDSAAYFCASSPGPGQGYGYTFGSGTRLTVV.

This chain links TRBV7-9 with TRBJ2-1, with a possible D match to TRBD2 (6 bases). Trimming left V 6 bases short and J 5 bases short, with 17 bases between. The germline gives CDR1 SEHNR, CDR2 FQNEAQ (reference sequence). The CDR3 length is 15 residues. The chain's CDR3 is CASSSPGLLHNEQFF. The CDR3 DNA follows: TGTGCCAGCAGTTCACCGGGACTGTTACACAATGAGCAGTTCTTC.

The rearrangement uses TRBV7-2 and TRBJ2-5; D possibly corresponds to TRBD1 (6 bases). The DNA end favors TRBJ2-7, so the J call may be wrong. CDR3 length: 14 residues. In germline, CDR1 is SGHTA, CDR2 FQGNSA. The CDR3 sequence: CASSSRQVDSEQYF. The DNA of the CDR3 is TGTGCCAGCAGCTCCAGACAGGTTGATAGCGAGCAGTACTTC.

The chain is built from TRBV6-1 and TRBJ2-2; TRBD1 is a possible D gene (5 bases). V gave up 7 bases and J gave up 1 base, with 10 bases separating them. The CDR3 length is 14 residues. Germline V gene sequence: CDR1 MNHNS, CDR2 SASEGT. The CDR3 loop is CASTNDRNTGELFF. The DNA for the CDR3 is TGTGCCAGCACTAATGACAGGAACACCGGGGAGCTGTTTTTT.

This chain connects TRBV6-5 to TRBJ2-1, with 12 bases lining up with TRBD2. J was trimmed by 0 bases and V by 4 bases; bases with no gene match: 1. The CDR3 spans 16 residues. Germline V gene lookup returns CDR1 MNHEY and CDR2 SVGAGI. CDR3 in amino acids: CASSWTSGNSYNEQFF. The CDR3, as DNA: TGTGCCAGCAGTTGGACTAGCGGGAACTCCTACAATGAGCAGTTCTTC.

The gene calls are TRBV7-9 and TRBJ2-3; the match to TRBD2 covers 8 bases. The germline gives CDR1 SEHNR, CDR2 FQNEAQ (reference sequence). With 2 bases clipped from V and 0 bases from J, the junction kept 7 bases outside the gene matches. CDR3 length: 17 amino acids. The CDR3 coding sequence is TGTGCCAGCAGCTTACGCGCGGGGGGCGCTAGCACAGATACGCAGTATTTT. It encodes CASSLRAGGASTDTQYF.

This chain uses TRBV11-2 with TRBJ2-5, with a possible D match to TRBD1 (5 bases). This CDR3 has 11 residues. Trimming shortened V by 5 bases and J by 11 bases, and 12 bases separated the two germline ends. The V gene's germline CDR1 is SGHAT and CDR2 FQNNGV. In DNA, the CDR3 is TGTGCCAGCAGCAAAGGGGCCCGGCAGTACTTC. It translates to CASSKGARQYF.

The chain employs TRBV11-1 and TRBJ1-1; 7 bases align to TRBD1. CDR1 and CDR2 from the germline V gene are SGHAT and FQDESV (reference sequence). Unmatched junction bases numbered 3, after V lost 2 bases and J lost 6 bases. The CDR3 covers 13 residues. CDR3 in amino acids: CASSLQGDAEAFF. CDR3 DNA: TGTGCCAGCAGCTTACAGGGGGACGCTGAAGCTTTCTTT.

The chain couples TRBV5-1 to TRBJ1-3; D gene uncertain. In germline, CDR1 is SGHRS, CDR2 YFSETQ. The V end lost 0 bases, the J end lost 0 bases, and 7 bases lay between the germline ends. This CDR3 is 15 amino acids long. The DNA for the CDR3 is TGCGCCAGCAGCTTGGGGTCCGACTCTGGAAACACCATATATTTT. Protein: CASSLGSDSGNTIYF.

This clone was observed once. This chain joins TRBV7-8 and TRBJ1-1, with D uncertain. The CDR3 runs 15 residues. CDR1 SGHVS and CDR2 FQNEAQ come from the germline V gene. Between the trimmed V and J ends, which lost 1 base and 0 bases, there was a span of 9 bases. CDR3 loop: CASSLDSNMNTEAFF. CDR3 bases: TGTGCCAGCAGCTTAGATTCTAATATGAACACTGAAGCTTTCTTT.

The rearrangement uses TRBV2 and TRBJ1-3; a weak D match, TRBD1 (5 bases). V was clipped by 3 bases and J by 2 bases, with 11 bases between them. The CDR3 runs to 15 residues. Germline assignment: CDR1 SNHLY and CDR2 FYNNEI. In DNA form, the CDR3 reads TGTGCCAGCAGTGATTACTCAGGGACTGGAAACACCATATATTTT. Protein product: CASSDYSGTGNTIYF. Together with reference TRBV2 and TRBJ1-3, the CDR3 gives the full variable domain: EPEVTQTPSHQVTQMGQEVILRCVPISNHLYFYWYRQILGQKVEFLVSFYNNEISEKSEIFDDQFSVERPDGSNFTLKIRSTKLEDSAMYFCASSDYSGTGNTIYFGEGSWLTVV.

The chain employs TRBV15 and TRBJ2-3; no definite D call. This CDR3 spans 15 amino acids. The germline V gene has CDR1 LNHNV and CDR2 YYDKDF (reference sequence). The V end was cut by 2 bases, the J end by 2 bases, with 11 bases between. Here the CDR3 DNA reads TGTGCCACCAGCAGAAGCACTGGGGTCACAGATACGCAGTATTTT. Translating gives CATSRSTGVTDTQYF.

This sequence joins TRBV2 and TRBJ2-3, with D tentatively TRBD2 (7 bases). This CDR3 contains 14 residues. Germline CDR1 is SNHLY and CDR2 is FYNNEI. V was shortened by 8 bases and J by 2 bases, with 14 bases between the two germline ends. As DNA, the CDR3 is TGTGCCAGCGGGGGGGCGGGGTTCACAGATACGCAGTATTTT. Translation gives CASGGAGFTDTQYF.

This sequence joins TRBV7-3 and TRBJ2-3, with TRBD2 identical over 7 bases. Germline assignment: CDR1 SGHTA and CDR2 FQGTGA. J gave up 6 bases and V 5 bases, and 14 bases lay outside the gene matches. CDR3 size: 16 residues. CDR3 sequence reads: CASSPRQRGLSDTQYF. In DNA form, the CDR3 reads TGTGCCAGCAGCCCCCGTCAGCGGGGCCTTTCCGATACGCAGTATTTT.

This clone was recorded only once. V usage is TRBV28 and J usage is TRBJ2-3, with D possibly being TRBD1 or TRBD2 (5 bases each). V was trimmed by 7 bases and J by 0 bases, leaving 14 bases between them. Per the germline V gene, CDR1 is MDHEN and CDR2 is SYDVKM. There are 15 residues in the CDR3. CDR3 in amino acids: CASNLGRGSTDTQYF. CDR3 nucleotides: TGTGCCAGCAATCTGGGACGAGGGAGCACAGATACGCAGTATTTT.

This clone was seen only once. The chain couples TRBV6-5 to TRBJ1-2, with D possibly matching TRBD1 (5 bases). Deletions cut 4 bases from V and 6 bases from J, with 12 bases between. CDR1 is MNHEY, CDR2 SVGAGI, per germline. This CDR3 is 13 amino acids long. This chain's CDR3 is CASSFQGGDGYTF. The DNA for the CDR3 is TGTGCCAGCAGTTTCCAGGGCGGCGATGGCTACACCTTC.

This chain joins TRBV7-9 and TRBJ1-1; D gene ambiguous. The V gene lost 5 bases and the J gene lost 7 bases, with 14 bases spanning the gap. CDR1 and CDR2 from the germline V gene are SEHNR and FQNEAQ (reference sequence). The CDR3 consists of 13 residues. This chain's CDR3 is CASSPLGAGEAFF. The CDR3 DNA is TGTGCCAGCAGCCCCTTGGGCGCGGGTGAAGCTTTCTTT.

This clone was detected once. This chain connects TRBV9 to TRBJ1-1; a possible D gene is TRBD1 (5 bases). CDR3 length: 18 amino acids. The germline V gene has CDR1 SGDLS and CDR2 YYNGEE. V dropped 0 bases and J dropped 4 bases, with 22 bases sitting between them. The CDR3 region has the DNA TGTGCCAGCAGCGTAGAGGGAGGGGATGCTAACCCGGGCACTGAAGCTTTCTTT. This gives the protein CASSVEGGDANPGTEAFF.

This rearrangement joins TRBV4-2 to TRBJ1-2; no reliable D call. Trimming stripped 2 bases from V and 8 bases from J, with 6 bases between. CDR3 length: 11 amino acids. CDR1 LGHNA and CDR2 YNFKEQ come from the germline V gene. The CDR3 sequence is CASSQTGGYTF. The CDR3 nucleotides read TGTGCCAGCAGCCAAACGGGCGGCTACACCTTC.

The chain recombines TRBV7-2 with TRBJ2-1, with 7 bases lining up with TRBD1. CDR1 is SGHTA, CDR2 FQGNSA, per germline. CDR3 length: 15 residues. The J segment lost 5 bases and the V segment lost 5 bases, leaving 9 bases of the junction unmatched. This CDR3 is CASSARGQGHNEQFF. In nucleotides, the CDR3 is TGTGCCAGCAGCGCAAGGGGGCAGGGTCACAATGAGCAGTTCTTC. The full variable domain, in which reference TRBV7-2 and TRBJ2-1 provide the parts outside the CDR3, is GAGVSQSPSNKVTEKGKDVELRCDPISGHTALYWYRQSLGQGLEFLIYFQGNSAPDKSGLPSDRFSAERTGGSVSTLTIQRTQQEDSAVYLCASSARGQGHNEQFFGPGTRLTVL.

This sequence joins TRBV6-1 and TRBJ1-5; D unclear. Germline CDR1 MNHNS, CDR2 SASEGT. The germline V and J ends were trimmed by 1 base and 6 bases, with 10 bases remaining between them. The CDR3 extends over 14 amino acids. The CDR3 nucleotides read TGTGCCAGCAGTGAAGGAAGCTACGGTCAGCCCCAGCATTTT. Its translation is CASSEGSYGQPQHF.

The chain carries TRBV6-1 and TRBJ1-2; D gene ambiguous. V lost 5 bases, J lost 7 bases, and 11 bases lay in between. Germline V gene data show CDR1 as MNHNS and CDR2 as SASEGT. The CDR3 totals 12 residues. CDR3 loop: CASSRADSGYTF. The CDR3 region has the DNA TGTGCCAGCAGTAGGGCGGATAGTGGCTACACCTTC.

This clone was seen only a few times. The chain has TRBV28 and TRBJ1-1, with no clear D. Looked up from germline, CDR1 is MDHEN and CDR2 is SYDVKM. V dropped 7 bases and J dropped 2 bases, with 11 bases sitting between them. This CDR3 is 13 amino acids long. CDR3 sequence: CASKGRVNTEAFF. CDR3 sequence (DNA): TGTGCCAGCAAGGGAAGGGTTAACACTGAAGCTTTCTTT.

The table lists this clone with a few counts. This chain joins TRBV10-3 and TRBJ2-7; 8 positions match TRBD1. The CDR3 consists of 13 residues. The V segment lost 11 bases and the J segment 6 bases; nucleotides outside the gene matches: 12. Germline CDR1 is ENHRY and CDR2 is SYGVKD. DNA for the CDR3: TGTGCCTCCCAGGAGGACAGGGAACGCGAGCAGTACTTC. Translated: CASQEDREREQYF.

The chain uses TRBV28 and TRBJ1-6; 8 bases fit TRBD1. Germline trimming cut 5 bases from V and 7 bases from J; bases unmatched to any gene: 10. The CDR3 is 16 residues long. Germline V gene data show CDR1 as MDHEN and CDR2 as SYDVKM. The chain's CDR3 is CASSPNGQGGNSPLHF. The CDR3 DNA is TGTGCCAGCAGTCCTAATGGACAGGGCGGGAATTCACCCCTCCACTTT.

V is TRBV5-4 and J is TRBJ2-3; D is undetermined. The CDR3 contains 13 residues. Trimming took 3 bases from V and 2 from J, leaving 7 bases between them. Germline V CDR1 and CDR2: SGHNT, YYREEE (reference sequence). The CDR3 reads CASSSAPTDTQYF. The CDR3 nucleotides read TGTGCCAGCAGCTCGGCCCCCACAGATACGCAGTATTTT.

Only one count was recorded for this clone. V usage is TRBV6-5 and J usage is TRBJ2-1; D may be TRBD2 (6 bases). V was pared by 5 bases and J by 10 bases, with 18 bases between. The CDR3 extends over 14 amino acids. Germline V gene lookup returns CDR1 MNHEY and CDR2 SVGAGI. CDR3 nucleotides: TGTGCCAGCAGTCTGATTGGGACTGTCAGGGAGCAGTTCTTC. The encoded protein is CASSLIGTVREQFF.

The chain carries TRBV5-4 and TRBJ2-7; TRBD2 agrees at 13 bases. Per germline, CDR1 SGHNT and CDR2 YYREEE (reference sequence). Trimming cost V 0 bases and J 5 bases; bases outside gene matches: 2. The CDR3 loop spans 15 amino acids. The CDR3 loop is CASSLGLAGGDEQYF. Here the CDR3 DNA reads TGTGCCAGCAGCTTGGGACTAGCGGGAGGCGACGAGCAGTACTTC. The full variable domain, its missing parts supplied by reference TRBV5-4 and TRBJ2-7, is ETGVTQSPTHLIKTRGQQVTLRCSSQSGHNTVSWYQQALGQGPQFIFQYYREEENGRGNFPPRFSGLQFPNYSSELNVNALELDDSALYLCASSLGLAGGDEQYFGPGTRLTVT.

The chain is built from TRBV7-2 and TRBJ1-5, with D perhaps TRBD1 (6 bases). V lost 5 bases and J lost 9, with 23 bases in between. Germline V gene sequence: CDR1 SGHTA, CDR2 FQGNSA. This CDR3 spans 16 amino acids. CDR3 coding DNA: TGTGCCAGCAGCCCCCGGGGGGGCTCCGCTTCTACGCCCCAGCATTTT. This sequence encodes CASSPRGGSASTPQHF.